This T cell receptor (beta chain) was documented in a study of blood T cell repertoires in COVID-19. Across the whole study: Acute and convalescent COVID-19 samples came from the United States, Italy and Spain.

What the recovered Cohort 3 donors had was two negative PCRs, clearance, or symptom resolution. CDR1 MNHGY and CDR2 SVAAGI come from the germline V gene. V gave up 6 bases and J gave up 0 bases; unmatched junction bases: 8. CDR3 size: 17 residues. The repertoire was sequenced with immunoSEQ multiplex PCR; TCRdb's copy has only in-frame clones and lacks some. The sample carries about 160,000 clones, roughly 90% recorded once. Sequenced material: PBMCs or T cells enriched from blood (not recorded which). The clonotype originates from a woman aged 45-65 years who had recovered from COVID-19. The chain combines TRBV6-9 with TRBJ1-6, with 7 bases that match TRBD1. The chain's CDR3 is CASRDRSIGSYNSPLHF. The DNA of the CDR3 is TGTGCCAGCAGGGACAGGAGCATAGGCTCCTATAATTCACCCCTCCACTTT.